These T cell receptor beta chains were read from a single sample in a study of a mutant IDH1 vaccine in newly diagnosed glioma. These receptors are not linked to any known antigen. Repertoires were generated with immunoSEQ multiplex PCR, while TCRdb's copy carries only in-frame clones and drops some. The sample includes around 50,000 clones, 85% to 90% of them seen just once. The specimen comprised PBMCs, sampled from a glioma patient whose treatment included an IDH1 peptide vaccine. Receptor source: a woman in her thirties or forties with glioma. Both conserved end residues are part of each CDR3. The order of the fields is V gene, J gene, D gene, CDR3 protein. A D gene is named only where the DNA matches it firmly.

>TRBV7-9|TRBJ1-4|TRBD1
CASSFGPGTDNEKLFF
>TRBV9|TRBJ2-1|TRBD2
CASSYPRGGEGLYNEQFF
>TRBV7-2|TRBJ2-2|TRBD2
CASSLRLAGDTGELFF
>TRBV25-1|TRBJ2-3|-
CASSYGRSTDTQYF
>TRBV7-2|TRBJ2-7|TRBD2
CASSSPTSYRYEQYF
>TRBV11-2|TRBJ1-1|-
CASSLGQALLSSEAFF
>TRBV4-3|TRBJ2-1|-
CASSWYGYNEQFF
>TRBV7-2|TRBJ2-2|-
CASRGTFTGELFF
>TRBV2|TRBJ1-2|-
CASSDVGRGVGGYTF
>TRBV11-2|TRBJ2-4|-
CASSLVWGSDIQYF
>TRBV5-5|TRBJ1-5|-
CASSRQGIDQPQHF
>TRBV18|TRBJ1-1|TRBD1
CASSLGQGVITEAFF
>TRBV27|TRBJ2-6|-
CATSTSSGANVLTF
>TRBV5-1|TRBJ1-3|-
CASSLDWSSGNTIYF
>TRBV6-6|TRBJ1-1|-
CASLSTGSYEAFF
>TRBV6-5|TRBJ1-4|-
CASSRRAGEKLFF
>TRBV5-1|TRBJ1-1|-
CASSLSPTGNTEAFF
>TRBV4-1|TRBJ1-3|-
CASSQTGSNTIYF
>TRBV2|TRBJ1-1|-
CASSDSSLAARVFYLNTEAFF
>TRBV7-3|TRBJ2-7|-
CASSFLVGSNVAGEQYF
>TRBV28|TRBJ1-4|-
CASSPTGTRREKLFF
>TRBV5-6|TRBJ1-5|-
CASSPGKGSNQPQHF
>TRBV18|TRBJ2-2|-
CASSSTPPGRSTGELFF
>TRBV27|TRBJ2-1|TRBD1
CASSTRQGPYNEQFF
>TRBV5-4|TRBJ2-5|-
CASSSGYGQETQYF
>TRBV5-6|TRBJ1-1|-
CASSLWNTEAFF
>TRBV19|TRBJ2-7|-
CASSTRSRGGPSEQYF
>TRBV4-1|TRBJ1-1|-
CASSPTSGMNTEAFF
>TRBV14|TRBJ2-3|TRBD2
CASSQEAGGTRSDTQYF
>TRBV30|TRBJ1-1|-
CAWGKGDLTEAFF
>TRBV19|TRBJ1-4|-
CASSPSRRELFF
>TRBV29-1|TRBJ2-5|-
CSVDGSRETQYF
>TRBV15|TRBJ1-5|-
CATSRDLGNQPQHF
>TRBV4-1|TRBJ2-1|-
CASSQDDSTIVPYNEQFF
>TRBV5-1|TRBJ1-1|TRBD1
CASSQTGTGAGEAFF
>TRBV5-6|TRBJ2-1|-
CASTLYAAGDEQFF
>TRBV10-1|TRBJ2-1|-
CASSESALNYNEQFF
>TRBV7-9|TRBJ1-5|TRBD1
CASSLGTGTSSNQPQHF
>TRBV7-2|TRBJ2-3|TRBD2
CATKRGGQRTDTQYF
>TRBV2|TRBJ1-2|TRBD1
CASSTVGQGNYGYTF
>TRBV5-6|TRBJ2-7|-
CASSPRLGGEQYF
>TRBV4-2|TRBJ2-7|-
CASSQNRAYEQYF
>TRBV15|TRBJ2-7|TRBD1
CATSRDRTGRTYEQYF
>TRBV19|TRBJ2-4|-
CASNTKAQNIQYF
>TRBV11-2|TRBJ2-3|-
CASSLGLFLGEDTQYF
>TRBV6-5|TRBJ1-1|-
CASRPMADTEAFF
>TRBV2|TRBJ2-7|-
CASSVDRSSYEQYF
>TRBV29-1|TRBJ1-1|-
CSVRWGGGNTEAFF
>TRBV6-6|TRBJ1-1|TRBD1
CASSKGQGALNTEAFF
>TRBV4-3|TRBJ1-1|TRBD1
CASSQDGGRGPREAFF
>TRBV5-1|TRBJ2-2|TRBD2
CASRREGIGTGELFF
>TRBV7-9|TRBJ2-2|TRBD1
CASSRTGVNTGELFF
>TRBV4-1|TRBJ2-3|-
CASSQGGGTDTQYF
>TRBV4-2|TRBJ2-1|-
CASSQEGLSDGEQFF
>TRBV15|TRBJ2-4|-
CATSRGAGSARIQYF